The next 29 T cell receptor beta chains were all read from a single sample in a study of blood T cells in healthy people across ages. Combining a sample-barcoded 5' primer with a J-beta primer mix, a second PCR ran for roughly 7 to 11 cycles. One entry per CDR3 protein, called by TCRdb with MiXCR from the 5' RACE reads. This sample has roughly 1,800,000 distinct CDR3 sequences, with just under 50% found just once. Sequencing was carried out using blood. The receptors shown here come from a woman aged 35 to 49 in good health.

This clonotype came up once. CDR3 DNA sequence: TGTGCCAGCAGCCATGTAGGGACAGGGCGCAGCGCCCAGTACTTC. This encodes CASSHVGTGRSAQYF. The chain has TRBV3-1 and TRBJ2-7, with TRBD1 matching over 9 bases. This CDR3 has 15 amino acids. Germline-derived CDR1 and CDR2 are LGHDT and YNNKEL (reference sequence). The junction had 13 bases not matched to a gene; V was cut back by 3 bases and J by 10 bases.

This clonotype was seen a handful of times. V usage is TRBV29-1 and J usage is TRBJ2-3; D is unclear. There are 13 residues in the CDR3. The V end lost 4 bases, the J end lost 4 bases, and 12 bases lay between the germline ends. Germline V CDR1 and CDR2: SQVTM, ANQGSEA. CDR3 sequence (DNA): TGCAGCGTTGTTGGCAGCGCCGCAGATACGCAGTATTTT. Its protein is CSVVGSAADTQYF.

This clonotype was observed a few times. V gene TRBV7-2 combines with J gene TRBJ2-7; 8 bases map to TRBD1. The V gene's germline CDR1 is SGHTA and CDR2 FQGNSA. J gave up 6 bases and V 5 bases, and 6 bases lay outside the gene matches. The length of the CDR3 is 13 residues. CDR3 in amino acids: CASSPRTGLEQYF. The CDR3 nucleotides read TGTGCCAGCAGCCCCCGGACAGGGCTCGAGCAGTACTTC.

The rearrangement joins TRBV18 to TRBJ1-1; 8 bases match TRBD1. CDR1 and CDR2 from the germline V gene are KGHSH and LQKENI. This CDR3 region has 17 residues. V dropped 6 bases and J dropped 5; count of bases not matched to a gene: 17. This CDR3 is CASSPNVPGQVGTEAFF. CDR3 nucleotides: TGTGCCAGCTCCCCAAATGTCCCGGGACAGGTTGGGACTGAAGCTTTCTTT.

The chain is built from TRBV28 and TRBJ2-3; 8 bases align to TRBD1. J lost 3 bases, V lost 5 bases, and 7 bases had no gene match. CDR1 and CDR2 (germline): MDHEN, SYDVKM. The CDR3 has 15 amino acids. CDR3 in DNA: TGTGCCAGCAGTACGGACAGGGACAGAACAGATACGCAGTATTTT. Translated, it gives CASSTDRDRTDTQYF. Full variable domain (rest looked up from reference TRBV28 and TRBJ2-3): DVKVTQSSRYLVKRTGEKVFLECVQDMDHENMFWYRQDPGLGLRLIYFSYDVKMKEKGDIPEGYSVSREKKERFSLILESASTNQTSMYLCASSTDRDRTDTQYFGPGTRLTVL.

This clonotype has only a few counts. The CDR3 spells CASSEYGSGALPVYNEQFF. DNA for the CDR3: TGTGCCAGCAGTGAATATGGTAGCGGGGCACTCCCAGTTTACAATGAGCAGTTCTTC. The J gene is TRBJ2-1, the V gene TRBV25-1, with 8 bases matching TRBD2. Unmatched junction bases numbered 14, after V lost 0 bases and J lost 4 bases. Germline CDR1 reads MGHDK; CDR2 reads SYGVNS. The CDR3 consists of 19 residues.

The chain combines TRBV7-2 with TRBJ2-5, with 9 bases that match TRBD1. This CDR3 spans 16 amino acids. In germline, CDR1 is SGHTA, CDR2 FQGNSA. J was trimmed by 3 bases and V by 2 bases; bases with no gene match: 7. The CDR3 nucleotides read TGTGCCAGCAGCTTAAATTTCGGGACAGGGAAAGAGACCCAGTACTTC. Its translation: CASSLNFGTGKETQYF.

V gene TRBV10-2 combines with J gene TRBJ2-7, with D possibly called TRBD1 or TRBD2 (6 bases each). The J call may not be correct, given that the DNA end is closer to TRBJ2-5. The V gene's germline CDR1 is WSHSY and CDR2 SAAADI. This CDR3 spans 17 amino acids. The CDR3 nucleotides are TGCGCCAGCAGTGAGTCGAGAAATGCAGGAGGGGGAGAGACCCAGTACTTC. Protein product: CASSESRNAGGGETQYF.

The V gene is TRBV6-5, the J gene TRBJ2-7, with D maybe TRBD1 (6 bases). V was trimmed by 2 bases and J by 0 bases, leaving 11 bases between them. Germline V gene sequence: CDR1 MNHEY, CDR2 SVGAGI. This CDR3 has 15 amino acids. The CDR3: CASSYTRTVSYEQYF. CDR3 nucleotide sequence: TGTGCCAGCAGTTACACACGGACAGTCTCCTACGAGCAGTACTTC.

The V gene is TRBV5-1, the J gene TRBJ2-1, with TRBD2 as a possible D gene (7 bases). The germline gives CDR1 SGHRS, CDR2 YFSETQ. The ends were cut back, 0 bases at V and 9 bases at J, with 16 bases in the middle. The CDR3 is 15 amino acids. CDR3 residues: CASSLGGGTKGEQFF. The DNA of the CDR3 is TGCGCCAGCAGCTTGGGGGGGGGCACAAAGGGTGAGCAGTTCTTC.

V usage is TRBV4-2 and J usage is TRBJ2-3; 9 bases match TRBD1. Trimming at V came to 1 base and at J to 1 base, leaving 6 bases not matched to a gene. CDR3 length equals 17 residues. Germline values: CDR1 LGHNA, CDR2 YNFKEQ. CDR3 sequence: CASSQGDRDRGTDTQYF. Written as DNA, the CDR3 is TGTGCCAGCAGCCAAGGGGACAGGGATCGGGGCACAGATACGCAGTATTTT.

The CDR3 nucleotides are TGCAGTGCTAGAGCCGGGACCGGTGGCTACACCTTC. Residues: CSARAGTGGYTF. The chain is built from TRBV20-1 and TRBJ1-2, with D tentatively TRBD1 (5 bases). Germline V CDR1 and CDR2: DFQATT, SNEGSKA (reference sequence). The CDR3 runs to 12 residues. The V gene lost 1 base and the J gene lost 7 bases, with 10 bases spanning the gap.

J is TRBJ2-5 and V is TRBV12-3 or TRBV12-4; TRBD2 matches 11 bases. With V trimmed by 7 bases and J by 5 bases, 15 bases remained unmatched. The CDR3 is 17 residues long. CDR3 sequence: CASTRTSGGLLMETQYF. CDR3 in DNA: TGTGCCAGCACACGAACTAGCGGGGGCCTCCTCATGGAGACCCAGTACTTC.

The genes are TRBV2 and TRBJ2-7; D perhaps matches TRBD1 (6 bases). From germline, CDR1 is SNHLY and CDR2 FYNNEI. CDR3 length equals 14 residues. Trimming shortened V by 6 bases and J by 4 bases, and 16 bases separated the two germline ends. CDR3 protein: CASRAMTGSYEQYF. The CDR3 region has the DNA TGTGCCAGCAGAGCTATGACAGGTTCATACGAGCAGTACTTC.

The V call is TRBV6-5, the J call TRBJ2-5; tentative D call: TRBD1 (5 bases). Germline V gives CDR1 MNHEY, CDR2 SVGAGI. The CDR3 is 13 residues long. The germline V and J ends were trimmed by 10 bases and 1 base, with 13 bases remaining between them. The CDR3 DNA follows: TGTGCCACATATCAGGGCTCCCAAGAGACCCAGTACTTC. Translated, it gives CATYQGSQETQYF.

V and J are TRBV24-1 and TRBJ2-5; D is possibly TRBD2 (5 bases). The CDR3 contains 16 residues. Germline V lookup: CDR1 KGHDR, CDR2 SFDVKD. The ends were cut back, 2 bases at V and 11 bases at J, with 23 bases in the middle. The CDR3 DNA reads TGTGCCACCAGTGATTCCGGGAAGGGTATGGTAAATGAGCAGTACTTC. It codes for CATSDSGKGMVNEQYF.

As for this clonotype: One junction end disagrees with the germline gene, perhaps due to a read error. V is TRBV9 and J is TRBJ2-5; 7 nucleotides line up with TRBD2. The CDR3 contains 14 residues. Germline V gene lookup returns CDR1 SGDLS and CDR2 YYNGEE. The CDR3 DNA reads TGTGCCAGCACCGTAGGGGACTATGGAGAGACCCAGTACTTC. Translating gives CASTVGDYGETQYF.

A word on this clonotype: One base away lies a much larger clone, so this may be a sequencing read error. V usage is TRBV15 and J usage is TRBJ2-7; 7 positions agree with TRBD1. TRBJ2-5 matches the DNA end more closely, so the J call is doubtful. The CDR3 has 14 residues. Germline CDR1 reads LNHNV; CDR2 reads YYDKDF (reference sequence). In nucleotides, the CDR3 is TGTGCCACCAGCAGAGATCGGGCAGGGGGGACCCAGTACTTC. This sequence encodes CATSRDRAGGTQYF.

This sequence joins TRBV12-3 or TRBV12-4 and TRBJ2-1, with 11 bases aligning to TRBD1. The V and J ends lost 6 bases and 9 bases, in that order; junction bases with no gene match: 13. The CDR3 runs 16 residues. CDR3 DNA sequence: TGTGCCAGCAGCCCCGGACAGGGGGCGGTTTGGAGTGAGCAGTTCTTC. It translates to CASSPGQGAVWSEQFF.

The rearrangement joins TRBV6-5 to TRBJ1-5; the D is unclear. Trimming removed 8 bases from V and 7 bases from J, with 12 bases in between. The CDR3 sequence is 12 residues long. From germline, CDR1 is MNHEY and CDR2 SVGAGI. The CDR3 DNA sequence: TGTGCCAGCCAAGGCGCGGGACAGCCCCAGCATTTT. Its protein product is CASQGAGQPQHF.

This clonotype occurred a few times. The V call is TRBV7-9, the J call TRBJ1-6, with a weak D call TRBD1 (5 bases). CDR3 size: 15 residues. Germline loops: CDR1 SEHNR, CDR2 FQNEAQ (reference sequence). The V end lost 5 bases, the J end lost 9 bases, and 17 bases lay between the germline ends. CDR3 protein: CASSLTEGLGSPLHF. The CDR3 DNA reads TGTGCCAGCAGCCTCACAGAGGGGCTAGGTTCACCCCTCCACTTT. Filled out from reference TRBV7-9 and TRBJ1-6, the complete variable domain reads DTGVSQNPRHKITKRGQNVTFRCDPISEHNRLYWYRQTLGQGPEFLTYFQNEAQLEKSRLLSDRFSAERPKGSFSTLEIQRTEQGDSAMYLCASSLTEGLGSPLHFGNGTRLTVT.

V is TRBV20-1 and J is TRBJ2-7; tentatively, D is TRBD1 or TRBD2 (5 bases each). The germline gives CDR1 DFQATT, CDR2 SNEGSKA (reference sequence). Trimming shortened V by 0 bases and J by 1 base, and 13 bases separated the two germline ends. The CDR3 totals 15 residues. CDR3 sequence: CSARDLRGPSYEQYF. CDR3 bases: TGCAGTGCTAGAGATCTCCGGGGCCCGTCCTACGAGCAGTACTTC.

The CDR3 sequence: CASSTNWVGKNIQYF. CDR3 in DNA: TGTGCCAGCAGTACTAATTGGGTCGGCAAAAACATTCAGTACTTC. The chain combines TRBV7-2 with TRBJ2-4; D not certain. Germline lookup yields CDR1 SGHTA and CDR2 FQGNSA. The CDR3 is 15 residues long. V was pared by 6 bases and J by 3 bases, with 15 bases between.

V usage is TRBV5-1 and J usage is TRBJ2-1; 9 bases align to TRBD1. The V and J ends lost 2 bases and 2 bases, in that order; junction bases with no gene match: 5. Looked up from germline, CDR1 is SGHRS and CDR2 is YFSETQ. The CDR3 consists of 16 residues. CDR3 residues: CASSFSGTGTYNEQFF. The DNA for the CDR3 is TGCGCCAGCAGCTTTTCCGGGACAGGGACCTACAATGAGCAGTTCTTC. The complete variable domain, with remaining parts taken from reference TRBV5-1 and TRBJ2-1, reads KAGVTQTPRYLIKTRGQQVTLSCSPISGHRSVSWYQQTPGQGLQFLFEYFSETQRNKGNFPGRFSGRQFSNSRSEMNVSTLELGDSALYLCASSFSGTGTYNEQFFGPGTRLTVL.

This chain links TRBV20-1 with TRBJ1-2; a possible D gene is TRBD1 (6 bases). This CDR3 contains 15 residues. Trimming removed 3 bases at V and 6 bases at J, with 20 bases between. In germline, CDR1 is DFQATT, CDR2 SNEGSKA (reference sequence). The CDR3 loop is CSARDQQGLENGYTF. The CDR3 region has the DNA TGCAGTGCTAGGGACCAACAGGGTTTGGAGAATGGCTACACCTTC.

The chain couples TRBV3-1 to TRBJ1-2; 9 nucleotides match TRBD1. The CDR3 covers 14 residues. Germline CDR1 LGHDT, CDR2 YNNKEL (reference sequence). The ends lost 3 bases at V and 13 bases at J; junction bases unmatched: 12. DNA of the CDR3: TGTGCCAGCAGCCACTTAAGAGGACAGGGGCCGGGCACCTTC. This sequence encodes CASSHLRGQGPGTF.

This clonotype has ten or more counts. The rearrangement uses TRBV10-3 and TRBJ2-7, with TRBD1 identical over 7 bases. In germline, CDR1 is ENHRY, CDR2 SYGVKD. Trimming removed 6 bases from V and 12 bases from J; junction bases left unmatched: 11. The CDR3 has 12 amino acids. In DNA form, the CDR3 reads TGTGCCATCAGCTCTGCAGGGGACAGTAGGTACTTC. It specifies CAISSAGDSRYF.

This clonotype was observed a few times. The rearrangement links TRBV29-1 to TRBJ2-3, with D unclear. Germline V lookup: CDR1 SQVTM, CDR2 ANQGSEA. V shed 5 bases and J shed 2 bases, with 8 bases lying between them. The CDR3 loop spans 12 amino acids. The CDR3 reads CSVMMDTDTQYF. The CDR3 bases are TGCAGCGTTATGATGGACACAGATACGCAGTATTTT.

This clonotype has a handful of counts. The CDR3 sequence is CASKLGHSYEQYF. The CDR3 DNA sequence: TGTGCCAGCAAGTTGGGGCACTCCTACGAGCAGTACTTC. V and J are TRBV27 and TRBJ2-7, with D possibly being TRBD1 (5 bases). The V end lost 7 bases, the J end lost 0 bases, and 10 bases lay between the germline ends. CDR1 is MNHEY and CDR2 is SMNVEV in the germline V gene (reference sequence). The CDR3 has 13 amino acids.